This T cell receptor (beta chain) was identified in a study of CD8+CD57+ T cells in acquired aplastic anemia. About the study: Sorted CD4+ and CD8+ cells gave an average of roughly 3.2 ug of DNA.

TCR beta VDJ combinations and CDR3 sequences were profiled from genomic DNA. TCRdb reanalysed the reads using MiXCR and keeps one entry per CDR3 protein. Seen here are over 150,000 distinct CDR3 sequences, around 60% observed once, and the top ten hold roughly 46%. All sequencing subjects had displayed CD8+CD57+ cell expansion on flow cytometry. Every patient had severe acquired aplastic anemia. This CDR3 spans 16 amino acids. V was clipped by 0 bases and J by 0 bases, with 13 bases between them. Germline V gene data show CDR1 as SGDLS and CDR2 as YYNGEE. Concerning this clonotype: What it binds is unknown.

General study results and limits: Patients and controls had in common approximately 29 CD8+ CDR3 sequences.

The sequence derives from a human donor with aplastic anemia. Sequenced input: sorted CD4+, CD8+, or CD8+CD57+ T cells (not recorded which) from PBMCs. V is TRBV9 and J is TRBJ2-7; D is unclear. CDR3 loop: CASSVGPGVGSYEQYF. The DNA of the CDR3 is TGTGCCAGCAGCGTAGGACCTGGGGTCGGCTCCTACGAGCAGTACTTC.